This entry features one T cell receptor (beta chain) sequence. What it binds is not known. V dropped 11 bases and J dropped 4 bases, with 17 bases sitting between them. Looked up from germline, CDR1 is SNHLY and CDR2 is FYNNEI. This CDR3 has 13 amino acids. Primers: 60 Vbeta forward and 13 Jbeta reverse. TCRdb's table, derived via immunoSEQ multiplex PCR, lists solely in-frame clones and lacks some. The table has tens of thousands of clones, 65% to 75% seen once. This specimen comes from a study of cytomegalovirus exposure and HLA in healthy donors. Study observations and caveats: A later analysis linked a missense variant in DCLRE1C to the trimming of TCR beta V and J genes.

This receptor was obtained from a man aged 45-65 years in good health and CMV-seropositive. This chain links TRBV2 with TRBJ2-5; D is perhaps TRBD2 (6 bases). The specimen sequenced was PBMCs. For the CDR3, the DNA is TGTGCCGGAGGGGAAGGGTTAGGAGAGACCCAGTACTTC. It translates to CAGGEGLGETQYF.